The rows below give T cell receptor beta chains drawn from one sample of a study of cytotoxic CD8 clonotypes in ibrutinib-treated CLL. Libraries were prepared by immunoSEQ multiplex PCR; TCRdb keeps only in-frame clonotypes and omits some of them. The table shows 200,000 to 250,000 clones, with 60% to 75% occurring only once. Sequenced here: PBMCs, sampled after 24 months of ibrutinib treatment. These receptor sequences come from a human donor with chronic lymphocytic leukemia. Both conserved end residues are part of each CDR3. D genes are given only for firm matches. Clone size is shown for a subset of rows, as once, few, many or a class of expanded clone.

>TRBV14|TRBJ2-1|NA|TRBD2
TGTGCCAGCAGCCAGAACAAGCGGGAGGACGATGAGCAGTTCTTC
CASSQNKREDDEQFF
>TRBV15|TRBJ2-3|NA|TRBD2
TGTGCCACCAGCAGCCCGGCGTTTAGCGGGAGTACAGATACGCAGTATTTT
CATSSPAFSGSTDTQYF
>TRBV19|TRBJ1-5|few|NA
TGTGCCACTAGTTTCAGATATAGCAATCAGCCCCAGCATTTT
CATSFRYSNQPQHF
>TRBV7-9|TRBJ2-6|NA|NA
TGTGCCAGCAGCTTGAGGGCCAACGTCCTGACTTTC
CASSLRANVLTF
>TRBV19|TRBJ1-1|once|NA
TGTGCCAGTAGTATTTGGGGGGCGAACACTGAAGCTTTCTTT
CASSIWGANTEAFF
>TRBV11-1|TRBJ2-7|NA|NA
TGTGCCAGCAGCTTAGATCGGGGTTACGAGCAGTACTTC
CASSLDRGYEQYF
>TRBV28|TRBJ1-5|few|NA
TGTGCCACCCAACTCGACGGCAATCAGCCCCAGCATTTT
CATQLDGNQPQHF
>TRBV27|TRBJ2-6|few|NA
TGTGCCAGCAGTGATGGGGGTCCATTCTCTGGGGCCAACGTCCTGACTTTC
CASSDGGPFSGANVLTF
>TRBV2|TRBJ2-1|NA|NA
TGTGCCAGCAGGGTAATCAATGAGCAGTTCTTC
CASRVINEQFF
>TRBV7-2|TRBJ1-2|NA|NA
TGTGCCAGAATGCTGGACTGGCGGGATGGCTACACCTTC
CARMLDWRDGYTF
>TRBV2|TRBJ2-7|NA|TRBD1
TGTGCCAGCAGTGAGGGAGAGGGGGCGGGCGAGCAGTACTTC
CASSEGEGAGEQYF
>TRBV19|TRBJ2-7|NA|TRBD1
TGTGCCAGTAGTCCAACGGGACAGGGGGTCCTCGAGCAGTACTTC
CASSPTGQGVLEQYF
>TRBV5-1|TRBJ1-2|NA|NA
TGCGCCAGCAGCCCCTGGGGGGGAATAGCCGCTAACTATGGCTACACCTTC
CASSPWGGIAANYGYTF
>TRBV4-2|TRBJ2-5|NA|NA
TGTGCCAGCAGCCAGCCAGGGGAATCTCAAGAGACCCAGTACTTC
CASSQPGESQETQYF
>TRBV7-8|TRBJ2-1|NA|TRBD2
TGTGCCAGCAGCCACGGGACTAGCGGGAGGGCATTTCGGGTAAATGAGCAGTTCTTC
CASSHGTSGRAFRVNEQFF
>TRBV9|TRBJ2-1|NA|NA
TGTGCCAGCAGCGCGGGACCCCGGCCCAGCGATGAGCAGTTCTTC
CASSAGPRPSDEQFF
>TRBV5-6|TRBJ1-1|once|TRBD1
TGTGCCAGCACCACGTATGACCGGGACAGGGTTTTAGCTTTCTTT
CASTTYDRDRVLAFF
>TRBV27|TRBJ2-7|NA|TRBD2
TGTGCCAGCAGTCCGGGACCGAGACTAGCGGGAAGTTACGAGCAGTACTTC
CASSPGPRLAGSYEQYF
>TRBV11-3|TRBJ2-7|NA|NA
TGTGCCAGCAGCTTAGTTGCGGACTCCTACGAGCAGTACTTC
CASSLVADSYEQYF
>TRBV20-1|TRBJ1-1|NA|NA
TGCAGTACTGAAAGGGGTCCTGGAGCTTTCTTT
CSTERGPGAFF
>TRBV19|TRBJ2-2|NA|NA
TGTGCCAGTAGCCCCAGGTACTCCGGGGAGCTGTTTTTT
CASSPRYSGELFF
>TRBV10-2|TRBJ1-2|NA|NA
TGCGCCAGCAGTGTGGGTGGACAAACCTATGGCTACACCTTC
CASSVGGQTYGYTF
>TRBV19|TRBJ2-7|NA|NA
TGTGCCAGTAGAAGGAGGGGCCTCGGGCACGAGCAGTACTTC
CASRRRGLGHEQYF
>TRBV29-1|TRBJ2-7|NA|NA
TGCAGCGTTGAAGTTGGCAGGGGCTACGAGCAGTACTTC
CSVEVGRGYEQYF
>TRBV28|TRBJ1-1|NA|NA
TGTGCCAGCAGTTTAACAGGGATCAGCACTGAAGCTTTCTTT
CASSLTGISTEAFF
>TRBV9|TRBJ1-1|once|NA
TGTGCCAGCAGCGGCACCACGTCTGAAGCTTTCTTT
CASSGTTSEAFF
>TRBV30|TRBJ1-3|NA|NA
TGTGCCTGGGACGCCGCCTCTGGAAACACCATATATTTT
CAWDAASGNTIYF
>TRBV6-1|TRBJ1-1|NA|NA
TGTGCCAGCCGGACAGAGGCCCCTGAAGCTTTCTTT
CASRTEAPEAFF
>TRBV11-2|TRBJ2-5|NA|NA
TGTGCCAGCAGCCGTCTCGGGACCCAGTACTTC
CASSRLGTQYF
>TRBV6-5|TRBJ1-2|few|TRBD1
TGTGCCAGCAGTAGACAGGGGTTTGATGGCTACACCTTC
CASSRQGFDGYTF